The present TCR beta chain was sequenced within a study of blood T cell repertoires in COVID-19. Background on the study: Sites across the United States, Italy and Spain contributed samples from acute and convalescent COVID-19. T cells, B-cell-depleted T cells, or PBMCs provided the cDNA or gDNA that served as material.

Enrolled during active infection, Seattle patients were then followed longitudinally. The CDR3 extends over 15 amino acids. V was clipped by 4 bases and J by 2 bases, with 12 bases between them. Germline CDR1 reads SGHRS; CDR2 reads YFSETQ. Per the authors' pipeline: Estimation of nucleated cell counts relied on the amplification of reference gene primers. TCRdb keeps only in-frame clones here, not all; method: immunoSEQ multiplex PCR. The V and J calls and clone size are taken from that table; D and trimming were inferred from the DNA. Of around 300,000 clones in the sample, approximately 86% were seen once.

The source is a woman in her 70s with COVID-19, enrolled during active disease. Specimen: peripheral blood. J is TRBJ1-4 and V is TRBV5-1; D may be TRBD1 (5 bases). CDR3 nucleotide sequence: TGCGCCAGCAGCCAACCTGCAGGGACTAATGAAAAACTGTTTTTT. Its translation: CASSQPAGTNEKLFF.